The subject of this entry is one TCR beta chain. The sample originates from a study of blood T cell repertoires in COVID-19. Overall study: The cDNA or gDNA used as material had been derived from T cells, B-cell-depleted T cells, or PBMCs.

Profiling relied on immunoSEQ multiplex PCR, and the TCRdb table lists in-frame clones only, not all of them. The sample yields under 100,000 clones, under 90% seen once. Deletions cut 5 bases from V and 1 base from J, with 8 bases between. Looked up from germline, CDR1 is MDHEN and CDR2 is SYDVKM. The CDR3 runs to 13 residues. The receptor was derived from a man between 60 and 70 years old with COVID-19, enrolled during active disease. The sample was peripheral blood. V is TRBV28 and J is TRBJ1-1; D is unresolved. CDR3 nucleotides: TGTGCCAGCAGTCATACAGAGAACACTGAAGCTTTCTTT. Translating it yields CASSHTENTEAFF. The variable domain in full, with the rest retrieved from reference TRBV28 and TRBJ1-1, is DVKVTQSSRYLVKRTGEKVFLECVQDMDHENMFWYRQDPGLGLRLIYFSYDVKMKEKGDIPEGYSVSREKKERFSLILESASTNQTSMYLCASSHTENTEAFFGQGTRLTVV.